These 19 T cell receptor beta chains originate from one sample sequenced in a study of OX40 agonist ivuxolimab in advanced cancers. Only in-frame clones appear in the TCRdb table, and some are missing; sequencing was by immunoSEQ multiplex PCR. The profile shows 100,000 or so clones, approximately 90% of them singletons. The sequencing used CD4+ or CD8+ T cells sorted from blood, collected in a trial of the OX40 agonist ivuxolimab. These receptors were obtained from an adult with an advanced solid tumor such as melanoma, head and neck, liver or kidney cancer.

The chain employs TRBV5-4 and TRBJ2-5; D is perhaps TRBD1 (6 bases). CDR1 is SGHNT, CDR2 YYREEE, per germline (reference sequence). Trimming took 5 bases from V and 4 from J, leaving 15 bases between them. CDR3 length equals 14 residues. CDR3 loop: CASRGAGTSETQYF. The CDR3 nucleotides read TGTGCCAGCAGGGGGGCCGGGACCTCAGAGACCCAGTACTTC.

The chain has TRBV11-2 and TRBJ2-7; a possible D gene is TRBD1 (5 bases). V lost 5 bases and J lost 3, with 8 bases in between. Germline V gene sequence: CDR1 SGHAT, CDR2 FQNNGV. The CDR3 runs to 12 residues. This CDR3 reads CASSPDSYEQYF. CDR3 bases: TGTGCCAGCAGCCCTGACAGCTACGAGCAGTACTTC.

V gene TRBV5-1 combines with J gene TRBJ2-1; 11 positions agree with TRBD2. V lost 3 bases to trimming and J lost 9 bases; unmatched junction nucleotides: 5. This CDR3 is built from 14 residues. CDR1 is SGHRS and CDR2 is YFSETQ in the germline V gene. The CDR3 nucleotides read TGCGCCAGCAGCTCGCTAGCGGGGGGTGGTGAGCAGTTCTTC. Residues: CASSSLAGGGEQFF.

This rearrangement joins TRBV7-2 to TRBJ2-7, with 12 bases matching TRBD1. The CDR3 has 15 amino acids. V was clipped by 3 bases and J by 2 bases; unmatched bases: 2. The germline CDR1 and CDR2 sequences are SGHTA and FQGNSA. The CDR3 coding sequence is TGTGCCAGCAGCTTCGGGACAGGGGGCCCCTACGAGCAGTACTTC. As protein: CASSFGTGGPYEQYF.

A single count supports this clone. The chain links TRBV9 to TRBJ2-7; D gene unclear. The CDR3 is 14 residues long. Germline assignment: CDR1 SGDLS and CDR2 YYNGEE. V was trimmed by 0 bases and J by 2 bases, leaving 9 bases between them. The CDR3 bases are TGTGCCAGCAGCGTAGGAACTGAAGCCTACGAGCAGTACTTC. Protein sequence: CASSVGTEAYEQYF.

V gene TRBV4-1 combines with J gene TRBJ2-1; TRBD2 agrees at 12 bases. Germline V CDR1 and CDR2: MGHRA, YSYEKL. The CDR3 covers 15 residues. Trimming took 0 bases from V and 10 from J; bases not matched to a gene: 4. The CDR3 nucleotides are TGCGCCAGCAGCCAAGAGGGCGGACTAGCGGGGGAGCAGTTCTTC. Translated, it gives CASSQEGGLAGEQFF.

CDR3 bases: TGTGCCAGCAGCCAAAGGGACAAGGGACCTTCACCCCTCCACTTT. This encodes CASSQRDKGPSPLHF. This rearrangement joins TRBV7-8 to TRBJ1-6; maybe TRBD1 (6 bases). This CDR3 is built from 15 residues. Germline V CDR1 and CDR2: SGHVS, FQNEAQ. V dropped 5 bases and J dropped 9 bases, with 17 bases sitting between them.

The rearrangement links TRBV7-8 to TRBJ2-7; TRBD1 aligns across 8 bases. This CDR3 is 14 amino acids long. The ends lost 5 bases at V and 4 bases at J; junction bases unmatched: 7. Germline CDR1 reads SGHVS; CDR2 reads FQNEAQ. CDR3 sequence reads: CASSATGVAYEQYF. The CDR3 nucleotides read TGTGCCAGCAGCGCGACAGGGGTAGCTTACGAGCAGTACTTC. The full variable domain, in which reference TRBV7-8 and TRBJ2-7 provide the parts outside the CDR3, is GAGVSQSPRYKVAKRGQDVALRCDPISGHVSLFWYQQALGQGPEFLTYFQNEAQLDKSGLPSDRFFAERPEGSVSTLKIQRTQQEDSAVYLCASSATGVAYEQYFGPGTRLTVT.

The rearrangement links TRBV6-6 to TRBJ2-1; D not certain. Germline V CDR1 and CDR2: MNHNY, SVGAGI (reference sequence). The V end lost 6 bases, the J end lost 4 bases, and 13 bases lay between the germline ends. CDR3 length: 14 amino acids. CDR3 DNA sequence: TGTGCCAGCAGCCAGGAGTCTCGATACAATGAGCAGTTCTTC. Encoded protein: CASSQESRYNEQFF.

This sequence joins TRBV29-1 and TRBJ2-7; D uncertain. The V gene lost 6 bases and the J gene lost 2 bases, with 11 bases spanning the gap. Germline CDR1 reads SQVTM; CDR2 reads ANQGSEA. The CDR3 totals 12 residues. Written as DNA, the CDR3 is TGCAGCGTAGGCCAAGCCACCTACGAGCAGTACTTC. The encoded protein is CSVGQATYEQYF.

A remark on this clone: Other DNA sequences in the sample encode the same CDR3. V usage is TRBV29-1 and J usage is TRBJ1-3; no definite D call. The CDR3 consists of 12 residues. Trimming took off 7 bases at V and 12 bases at J, with 19 bases between the two ends. Germline values: CDR1 SQVTM, CDR2 ANQGSEA. The CDR3 sequence is CSAAGFLSDIYF. The CDR3 region has the DNA TGCAGCGCTGCGGGATTCTTGTCGGACATATATTTT.

The rearrangement links TRBV7-9 to TRBJ1-4, with D perhaps TRBD1 (5 bases). V was shortened by 0 bases and J by 5 bases, with 13 bases between the two germline ends. Per germline, CDR1 SEHNR and CDR2 FQNEAQ (reference sequence). The CDR3 is 16 amino acids. CDR3: CASSLALGGRNEKLFF. CDR3 nucleotides: TGTGCCAGCAGCTTAGCGCTCGGGGGGAGGAATGAAAAACTGTTTTTT.

This chain uses TRBV5-6 with TRBJ2-7, with 10 bases fitting TRBD2. The length of the CDR3 is 15 residues. With V trimmed by 2 bases and J by 5 bases, 7 bases remained unmatched. Germline V gene data show CDR1 as SGHDT and CDR2 as YYEEEE. CDR3 DNA sequence: TGTGCCAGCAGCTTTCGCACTAGCGGGACGAACGAGCAGTACTTC. Translation gives CASSFRTSGTNEQYF.

CDR3 sequence (DNA): TGTGCCACCTCCGACAGGGTGCACGAGCAGTACTTC. This translates into CATSDRVHEQYF. V is TRBV6-5 and J is TRBJ2-7; TRBD1 aligns across 7 bases. V shed 10 bases, J shed 5 bases, and the junction held 8 bases outside the gene matches. Germline assignment: CDR1 MNHEY and CDR2 SVGAGI. CDR3 length: 12 amino acids.

The V gene is TRBV2, the J gene TRBJ2-7; 8 bases agree with TRBD1. From germline, CDR1 is SNHLY and CDR2 FYNNEI. The CDR3 is 13 amino acids. V trimming: 6 bases; J trimming: 3 bases; junction bases outside the gene matches: 4. As DNA, the CDR3 is TGTGCCAGCAGAAAAGGACAGGGCTACGAGCAGTACTTC. Its protein is CASRKGQGYEQYF.

The chain is built from TRBV6-1 and TRBJ1-1; TRBD1 aligns across 9 bases. This CDR3 comprises 15 residues. CDR1 is MNHNS, CDR2 SASEGT, per germline. The J segment lost 0 bases and the V segment lost 10 bases, leaving 9 bases of the junction unmatched. The CDR3 sequence is CATLGQGGMNTEAFF. The DNA of the CDR3 is TGTGCCACCCTGGGACAGGGAGGGATGAACACTGAAGCTTTCTTT.

The chain joins TRBV29-1 to TRBJ1-2; possibly TRBD1 for D (6 bases). Between the trimmed V and J ends, which lost 7 bases and 1 base, there was a span of 22 bases. The CDR3 covers 16 residues. CDR1 and CDR2 from the germline V gene are SQVTM and ANQGSEA. DNA of the CDR3: TGCAGCGCCACCCCTACGGACAGTCTATTTAACTATGGCTACACCTTC. Protein sequence: CSATPTDSLFNYGYTF.

The rearrangement uses TRBV5-6 and TRBJ2-5, with D possibly matching TRBD2 (6 bases). CDR3 size: 13 residues. V lost 6 bases, J lost 5 bases, and 14 bases lay in between. CDR1 and CDR2 from the germline V gene are SGHDT and YYEEEE. The CDR3 bases are TGTGCCAGCACCTTCGTGGGGAGGGAGACCCAGTACTTC. Amino acids: CASTFVGRETQYF.

The V call is TRBV19, the J call TRBJ1-1; 7 nucleotides align to TRBD1. Trimming at V came to 9 bases and at J to 3 bases, leaving 19 bases not matched to a gene. Germline CDR1 LNHDA, CDR2 SQIVND (reference sequence). This CDR3 is 17 amino acids long. The CDR3, as DNA: TGTGCCAGCAGGGGGGGCAGGGGCAGTAGGAGGGACACTGAAGCTTTCTTT. Residues: CASRGGRGSRRDTEAFF.